The next 16 T cell receptor beta chains were all read from a single sample in a study of response to subunit inactivated influenza vaccine. MiXCR was run by TCRdb on the RT-PCR reads, yielding one entry per CDR3 protein. Of some 500,000 distinct CDR3 sequences in the sample, over 25% were seen once. The material was CD4+ T cells sorted from PBMCs, obtained 5 days after vaccination. These receptors all come from a man aged 45-60 years who received an inactivated influenza vaccine.

As DNA, the CDR3 is TGTGCCAGCAGACCCCTTAGGGGCAGGGGGCGAGAAAACATTCAGTACTTC. It specifies CASRPLRGRGRENIQYF. This chain connects TRBV11-2 to TRBJ2-4, with 8 bases fitting TRBD1. After removal of 6 bases from V and 5 bases from J, the junction contained 15 bases not matched to a gene. Germline lookup yields CDR1 SGHAT and CDR2 FQNNGV. The CDR3 length is 17 residues.

Notes on this clonotype: The germline gene is not matched at one end of the junction; a read error may be the cause. This chain joins TRBV18 and TRBJ1-1; D is ambiguous. This CDR3 is 13 amino acids long. Germline V lookup: CDR1 KGHSH, CDR2 LQKENI. DNA of the CDR3: TGTGCCAGCTCACCGCTACAGAACACTGAAGCTTCCTTT. Protein sequence: CASSPLQNTEASF.

On this clonotype: A much more abundant neighbour one base away suggests this may be a read error. The gene calls are TRBV5-1 and TRBJ2-1, with TRBD1 matching over 8 bases. The CDR3 totals 15 residues. V lost 0 bases, J lost 7 bases, and 6 bases stayed unmatched. Germline CDR1 SGHRS, CDR2 YFSETQ. The chain's CDR3 is CASSLADRVGNEQFF. In nucleotides, the CDR3 is TGCGCCAGCAGCTTGGCGGACAGGGTAGGAAATGAGCAGTTCTTC.

CDR3 DNA: TGTGCCAGCAGAACTACATTGTTCTCTGGGGCCAACGTCCTGACTTTC. This sequence encodes CASRTTLFSGANVLTF. The chain recombines TRBV6-1 with TRBJ2-6; D gene uncertain. Germline V gives CDR1 MNHNS, CDR2 SASEGT. V was clipped by 6 bases and J by 0 bases, with 12 bases between them. The CDR3 runs to 16 residues.

The V gene is TRBV11-1, the J gene TRBJ2-6; D is perhaps TRBD1 (6 bases). The CDR3 contains 18 residues. CDR1 and CDR2 from the germline V gene are SGHAT and FQDESV (reference sequence). The V end was cut by 7 bases, the J end by 0 bases, with 19 bases between. The CDR3: CASTSITGLFSGANVLTF. In nucleotides, the CDR3 is TGTGCCAGCACCAGTATTACAGGGCTATTCTCTGGGGCCAACGTCCTGACTTTC.

The rearrangement links TRBV7-9 to TRBJ2-5; unclear D gene. V gave up 2 bases and J gave up 0 bases, with 7 bases separating them. The CDR3 runs 14 residues. Germline-derived CDR1 and CDR2 are SEHNR and FQNEAQ (reference sequence). The CDR3 loop is CASSLLGNQETQYF. Written as DNA, the CDR3 is TGTGCCAGCAGCTTACTGGGAAACCAAGAGACCCAGTACTTC.

V gene TRBV5-1 combines with J gene TRBJ2-2, with 7 nucleotides matching TRBD2. V lost 1 base and J lost 4; bases outside the gene matches: 7. The CDR3 is made up of 16 amino acids. Germline CDR1 SGHRS, CDR2 YFSETQ. The chain's CDR3 is CASSLTGLGRTGELFF. The CDR3 bases are TGCGCCAGCAGCTTGACAGGACTAGGGCGCACCGGGGAGCTGTTTTTT.

The chain is built from TRBV5-6 and TRBJ2-6, with D uncertain. The CDR3 contains 14 residues. Per the germline V gene, CDR1 is SGHDT and CDR2 is YYEEEE. Trimming took off 2 bases at V and 3 bases at J, with 6 bases between the two ends. The CDR3 reads CASSFGGGANVLTF. The CDR3 DNA reads as TGTGCCAGCAGCTTCGGTGGTGGGGCCAACGTCCTGACTTTC.

In this sample, this clonotype turned up many times. The chain employs TRBV10-2 and TRBJ2-3, with 7 bases lining up with TRBD2. This CDR3 contains 13 residues. The trim removed 8 bases at V and 4 bases at J, leaving 6 bases unmatched. Per the germline V gene, CDR1 is WSHSY and CDR2 is SAAADI. The CDR3 reads CASSGGGADTQYF. CDR3 DNA sequence: TGCGCCAGCTCGGGGGGAGGGGCAGATACGCAGTATTTT.

This clonotype was seen a few times. The chain employs TRBV27 and TRBJ2-1, with D hard to call. From germline, CDR1 is MNHEY and CDR2 SMNVEV (reference sequence). The CDR3 extends over 10 amino acids. V was trimmed by 10 bases and J by 8 bases, leaving 9 bases between them. The CDR3 bases are TGTGCCACTATAAGGGATGAGCAGTTCTTC. Residues: CATIRDEQFF.

The rearrangement links TRBV27 to TRBJ2-1; 8 bases fit TRBD1. Germline V lookup: CDR1 MNHEY, CDR2 SMNVEV (reference sequence). The ends lost 10 bases at V and 7 bases at J; junction bases unmatched: 15. CDR3 length equals 15 residues. The CDR3 DNA is TGTGCCACCCAACCGAGGGACAGGTTCACTAATGAGCAGTTCTTC. As protein: CATQPRDRFTNEQFF.

This clonotype was counted a few times. The chain couples TRBV20-1 to TRBJ2-3, with a possible D match to TRBD2 (6 bases). The germline V gene has CDR1 DFQATT and CDR2 SNEGSKA (reference sequence). This CDR3 has 16 residues. V was pared by 6 bases and J by 0 bases, with 19 bases between. This CDR3 reads CSADPGGTASTDTQYF. CDR3 in DNA: TGCAGTGCCGACCCCGGGGGAACCGCTAGCACAGATACGCAGTATTTT.

This clonotype was seen many times. The CDR3 reads CASSPTGVANYGYTF. In nucleotides, the CDR3 is TGCGCCAGCAGCCCAACTGGGGTAGCTAACTATGGCTACACCTTC. V usage is TRBV4-1 and J usage is TRBJ1-2, with D hard to call. CDR3 length equals 15 residues. Germline V lookup: CDR1 MGHRA, CDR2 YSYEKL. V lost 4 bases, J lost 0 bases, and 12 bases lay in between.

This clonotype has a handful of counts. J is TRBJ2-7 and V is TRBV24-1, with TRBD1 identical over 8 bases. Germline V CDR1 and CDR2: KGHDR, SFDVKD. V shed 7 bases and J 6 bases; nucleotides not matched to a gene: 10. The CDR3 has 14 amino acids. The DNA for the CDR3 is TGTGCCACCAGAGACCGGGACAGGTCTGGCGAGCAGTACTTC. Protein: CATRDRDRSGEQYF.

The chain uses TRBV7-2 and TRBJ1-2; D is undetermined. Per germline, CDR1 SGHTA and CDR2 FQGNSA. V was trimmed by 5 bases and J by 5 bases, leaving 12 bases between them. The CDR3 runs 13 residues. In DNA form, the CDR3 reads TGTGCCAGCAGCAATCCCTCGGAGTATGGCTACACCTTC. Encoded protein: CASSNPSEYGYTF. Full variable domain (remainder filled in from reference TRBV7-2 and TRBJ1-2): GAGVSQSPSNKVTEKGKDVELRCDPISGHTALYWYRQSLGQGLEFLIYFQGNSAPDKSGLPSDRFSAERTGGSVSTLTIQRTQQEDSAVYLCASSNPSEYGYTFGSGTRLTVV.

On this clonotype itself: One base away lies a much larger clone, so this may be a sequencing read error. V usage is TRBV4-1 and J usage is TRBJ2-3; D is possibly TRBD1 or TRBD2 (6 bases each). Looked up from germline, CDR1 is MGHRA and CDR2 is YSYEKL. CDR3 length equals 14 residues. The V end lost 7 bases, the J end lost 4 bases, and 15 bases lay between the germline ends. CDR3 loop: CASIGGRDSDTQYF. CDR3 bases: TGCGCCAGCATCGGGGGCAGGGACTCAGATACGCAGTATTTT.